This passage covers 6 T cell receptor beta chains from one sample sequenced in a study of T cells after yellow fever vaccination. One entry per CDR3 protein results from TCRdb running MiXCR on the 5' RACE reads. Of some 68,000 distinct CDR3 sequences listed, over 6.5% were seen once; the top ten hold about 40%. Sequenced material: CD8+ T cells sorted from PBMCs, taken roughly 46 days after the first yellow fever vaccination. These receptors all come from a man between 18 and 35 years old who received the YFV17D yellow fever vaccine.

This clonotype has at least ten counts. CDR3 bases: TGCGCCAGCAGCCAGAACTACGAGCAGTACTTC. Residues: CASSQNYEQYF. This chain joins TRBV4-1 and TRBJ2-7; D call uncertain. Germline assignment: CDR1 MGHRA and CDR2 YSYEKL. With 3 bases removed from V and 3 bases from J, the gap between germline ends came to 3 bases. This CDR3 contains 11 residues.

In its sample, this clonotype was seen a few times. This chain joins TRBV3-1 and TRBJ1-1; weak D call: TRBD1 (5 bases). Germline V gene lookup returns CDR1 LGHDT and CDR2 YNNKEL (reference sequence). V lost 1 base and J 7 bases, leaving 16 bases between the germline ends. This CDR3 spans 15 amino acids. The CDR3 reads CASSQGAGKGIEAFF. The CDR3 nucleotides are TGTGCCAGCAGCCAAGGGGCAGGGAAGGGGATTGAAGCTTTCTTT.

The chain has TRBV9 and TRBJ1-2; D gene uncertain. The V gene's germline CDR1 is SGDLS and CDR2 YYNGEE. This CDR3 region has 12 residues. Trimming took 4 bases from V and 0 from J, leaving 4 bases between them. The CDR3 protein is CASSLTNYGYTF. CDR3 DNA: TGTGCCAGCAGCTTAACTAACTATGGCTACACCTTC.

This clonotype was seen repeatedly, ten times or more. The gene calls are TRBV7-2 and TRBJ2-7; no reliable D call. V was trimmed by 5 bases and J by 5 bases, leaving 16 bases between them. The CDR3 spans 14 residues. The germline V gene has CDR1 SGHTA and CDR2 FQGNSA. CDR3 in DNA: TGTGCCAGCAGCCCCGAGGCAGCAATGGACGAGCAGTACGTC. This translates into CASSPEAAMDEQYV.

The rearrangement joins TRBV7-2 to TRBJ1-5; the D is unclear. The V end lost 4 bases, the J end lost 3 bases, and 16 bases lay between the germline ends. This CDR3 region has 16 residues. CDR1 is SGHTA and CDR2 is FQGNSA in the germline V gene. This chain's CDR3 is CASSSREFGHNQPQHF. In nucleotides, the CDR3 is TGTGCCAGCAGCTCCCGGGAATTTGGCCACAATCAGCCCCAGCATTTT.

This clonotype has a count of ten or more. This chain joins TRBV5-1 and TRBJ2-3; D gene ambiguous. Germline CDR1 is SGHRS and CDR2 is YFSETQ. V lost 4 bases, J lost 4 bases, and 16 bases lay in between. CDR3 length: 15 amino acids. DNA for the CDR3: TGCGCCAGCAGCGAGACCGGGCTAAGGGCAGATACGCAGTATTTT. This gives the protein CASSETGLRADTQYF.